A few counts support the clone carrying this T cell receptor (beta chain). Its antigen is unidentified. The data originate from a study of post-analysis software for immune sequencing data. As for the study in general: Disease trajectories encompassed relapsing-remitting, secondary progressive and progressive-relapsing multiple sclerosis.

Trimming cost V 8 bases and J 5 bases; bases outside gene matches: 9. This CDR3 region has 14 residues. Findings and caveats of the study: Higher frequency in patients than in controls was seen for several TRBV segments, with TRBV5-6, TRBV5-1 and TRBV20-1 among them. There was significantly lower normalized Chao1 diversity in multiple sclerosis patients than in controls. Co-batched samples clustered tightly together by F measure.

Sequencing libraries made from TCR beta cDNA carried unique molecular identifiers. One entry per CDR3 protein, called by TCRdb with MiXCR from the PCR reads. The table shows about 560,000 distinct CDR3 sequences, with about 40% occurring only once. This receptor was taken from a girl aged 10 to 17 with multiple sclerosis. Sequencing was done on a sample of blood. The chain combines TRBV12-3 or TRBV12-4 with TRBJ1-5; TRBD1 agrees at 7 bases. DNA for the CDR3: TGTGCCAGCGCGTACAGGGGCCCCTATCAGCCCCAGCATTTT. Protein sequence: CASAYRGPYQPQHF.